The rows below give T cell receptor beta chains drawn from one sample of a study of regulatory T cells in long-lasting Graves disease. TCRdb used MiXCR to reprocess the multiplex PCR reads, holding one entry per CDR3 protein. The profile shows approximately 400,000 distinct CDR3 sequences, 14% to 15% of them singletons. This sample was also put to use in a study of T cells in Graves' hyperthyroidism and ophthalmopathy.

Sequencing used peripheral blood mononuclear cells (PBMCs), obtained at new diagnosis, from a patient treated with antithyroid drugs. These receptors all stem from a woman in her twenties or thirties with Graves disease. The CDR3 runs from the conserved cysteine through the conserved F or W. A D gene is named only where the DNA matches it firmly. Clone size is not always given. Where it is, it says once, few, many or a class for expanded clones.

many TRBJ2-7 TRBD2 TRBV7-3 CASSLGDVREGYEQYF TGTGCCAGCAGCTTGGGGGACGTGCGGGAGGGTTACGAGCAGTACTTC
few TRBJ1-1 . TRBV5-1 CASSGGGRRNTEASF TGCGCCAGCAGCGGAGGCGGCAGGCGGAACACTGAAGCTTCCTTT
many TRBJ1-1 . TRBV7-3 CASSKWRGTEAFF TGTGCCAGCAGCAAGTGGCGGGGCACTGAAGCTTTCTTT
many TRBJ1-6 . TRBV12-3/TRBV12-4 CASSFTGGDSPLHF TGTGCCAGCAGTTTCACCGGGGGCGATTCACCCCTCCACTTT
many TRBJ1-1 TRBD1 TRBV20-1 CSATGTARGNTEAFF TGCAGTGCTACTGGGACAGCGCGCGGGAACACTGAAGCTTTCTTT
many TRBJ2-1 . TRBV20-1 CSARDWVQAESSYNEQFF TGCAGTGCTAGAGATTGGGTTCAAGCGGAGAGCTCCTACAATGAGCAGTTCTTC
few TRBJ1-4 TRBD1 TRBV10-3 CAIGGQGAREKLFF TGTGCCATCGGAGGACAGGGGGCACGGGAAAAACTGTTTTTT
. TRBJ1-6 TRBD1 TRBV28 CASSSTGSSYNSPLHF TGTGCCAGCAGTTCGACAGGGTCCTCCTATAATTCACCCCTCCACTTT
many TRBJ2-5 TRBD1 TRBV11-1 CASSSGQGRETQYF TGTGCCAGCAGCTCCGGACAGGGACGCGAGACCCAGTACTTC
many TRBJ2-2 TRBD2 TRBV12-3/TRBV12-4 CASSLGTRLAGGITGELFF TGTGCCAGCAGTTTAGGCACCCGGTTAGCGGGAGGAATCACCGGGGAGCTGTTTTTT
few TRBJ1-6 TRBD1 TRBV20-1 CSARPGQGSYSPLHF TGCAGTGCTAGACCGGGACAGGGGAGTTATTCACCCCTCCACTTT
many TRBJ2-1 TRBD2 TRBV24-1 CATSTMGGSYNEQFF TGTGCCACCAGCACCATGGGGGGGTCCTACAATGAGCAGTTCTTC
many TRBJ2-7 TRBD2 TRBV7-6 CASSSGTSGLSSYEQYF TGTGCCAGCAGTTCCGGGACTAGCGGTCTGAGCTCCTACGAGCAGTACTTC
many TRBJ1-6 . TRBV4-1 CASSLRVIYSPLHF TGCGCCAGCAGCCTTCGAGTGATATACTCACCCCTCCACTTT
many TRBJ2-7 TRBD1 TRBV28 CASSPLGQTYSYEQYF TGTGCCAGCAGTCCCCTGGGACAGACATACTCCTACGAGCAGTACTTC